Each of the 7 T cell receptor beta chains below was sequenced from the same sample in a study of OX40 agonist ivuxolimab in advanced cancers. The method behind the library was the immunoSEQ multiplex PCR assay. TCRdb stores this immuneACCESS table with in-frame sequences only. Part of the clones is absent; in the studies checked, under half of the shortfall reflects unresolved V genes, and no reason is known for the rest. In all, the sample holds around 70,000 clones, and 85% to 95% of those were seen once. 0.8% to 1.2% of the sample rests with the top ten. The sample consisted of CD4+ or CD8+ T cells sorted from blood, taken in a trial of the OX40 agonist ivuxolimab. Every receptor here comes from an adult with an advanced solid tumor such as melanoma, head and neck, liver or kidney cancer.

Turning to this clone: An end of the junction differs from the germline gene, which may be a read error. The chain joins TRBV7-7 to TRBJ2-3, with a weak D call TRBD1 (6 bases). This CDR3 region has 16 residues. Germline CDR1 and CDR2: SSHAT and FNYEAQ (reference sequence). The CDR3 loop is CASSLVPSGGTDTQYF. The CDR3 nucleotides are TGTGCTAGCAGCTTAGTCCCGTCAGGGGGCACAGATACGCAGTATTTT.

Concerning this clone itself: The junction departs from germline at one end; a sequencing error may be responsible. V and J are TRBV2 and TRBJ2-7; possibly TRBD2 for D (6 bases). Germline assignment: CDR1 SNHLY and CDR2 FYNNEI. The CDR3 runs 13 residues. CDR3 sequence (DNA): TGTGCCAACAGTCGTGGAGGGAACTACGAGCAGTACTTC. It specifies CANSRGGNYEQYF.

The rearrangement joins TRBV5-1 to TRBJ2-2, with 9 bases identical to TRBD1. Unmatched junction bases numbered 6, after V lost 1 base and J lost 5 bases. The CDR3 is made up of 16 amino acids. The germline CDR1 and CDR2 sequences are SGHRS and YFSETQ. The DNA for the CDR3 is TGCGCCAGCAGCTTGTCTACAGGGGGCATTACCGGGGAGCTGTTTTTT. This encodes CASSLSTGGITGELFF.

This rearrangement joins TRBV5-1 to TRBJ2-5; D possibly uses TRBD1 or TRBD2 (5 bases each). Per the germline V gene, CDR1 is SGHRS and CDR2 is YFSETQ. The length of the CDR3 is 14 residues. V was pared by 0 bases and J by 5 bases, with 11 bases between. The CDR3 sequence: CASSLGVGEETQYF. The CDR3 DNA sequence: TGCGCCAGCAGCTTGGGAGTGGGGGAGGAGACCCAGTACTTC.

This clone has a handful of counts. This chain connects TRBV18 to TRBJ1-1; 8 nucleotides align to TRBD1. This CDR3 contains 15 residues. Trimming took 6 bases from V and 10 from J; bases not matched to a gene: 16. The germline gives CDR1 KGHSH, CDR2 LQKENI. The CDR3 sequence: CASSQSTGDPGRAFF. CDR3 DNA: TGTGCCAGCTCCCAATCGACAGGGGATCCCGGGAGAGCTTTCTTT. Full variable domain (remainder filled in from reference TRBV18 and TRBJ1-1): NAGVMQNPRHLVRRRGQEARLRCSPMKGHSHVYWYRQLPEEGLKFMVYLQKENIIDESGMPKERFSAEFPKEGPSILRIQQVVRGDSAAYFCASSQSTGDPGRAFFGQGTRLTVV.

The rearrangement joins TRBV9 to TRBJ2-7, with 7 bases aligning to TRBD2. There are 15 residues in the CDR3. V dropped 0 bases and J dropped 7; count of bases not matched to a gene: 10. Germline V CDR1 and CDR2: SGDLS, YYNGEE. DNA of the CDR3: TGTGCCAGCAGCGTAGATCGAGCGGGGTTGGGGGAGCAGTACTTC. Protein: CASSVDRAGLGEQYF.

The chain links TRBV11-3 to TRBJ2-2; 9 bases fit TRBD1. The ends lost 4 bases at V and 3 bases at J; junction bases unmatched: 9. From germline, CDR1 is SGHNT and CDR2 YENEEA. There are 17 residues in the CDR3. The CDR3 nucleotides read TGTGCCAGCAGCTCGACAGGGGGATCCCGGTACACCGGGGAGCTGTTTTTT. Protein: CASSSTGGSRYTGELFF.